This T cell receptor (beta chain) was documented in a study of cytomegalovirus exposure and HLA in healthy donors. General observations from the study: Based on reports, TCR beta sequences accurately predicted HLA-A and HLA-B alleles for most subjects.

This clone was seen a few times. What it binds is not known. PCR primers comprised 60 Vbeta and 13 Jbeta primers. TCRdb's copy holds only in-frame clones and misses some; the assay was immunoSEQ multiplex PCR. The sample records nearly 200,000 clones, 82% being singletons. Trimming removed 6 bases at V and 4 bases at J, with 13 bases between. CDR1 SGHVS and CDR2 FQNEAQ come from the germline V gene. The CDR3 has 15 amino acids. The sequence came from a boy under 10 years old in good health and CMV-seronegative. This chain connects TRBV7-8 to TRBJ1-6; D perhaps matches TRBD1 (5 bases). Sequenced material: PBMCs. For the CDR3, the DNA is TGTGCCAGCAGGGAAGAGGCAGGGTATAATTCACCCCTCCACTTT. Its translation: CASREEAGYNSPLHF.